Shown below are 26 T cell receptor beta chains from a single sample sequenced in a study of shared clonotypes between healthy human individuals. Sequenced by immunoSEQ multiplex PCR; TCRdb stores in-frame clones only, minus some. In the table there are about 480,000 clones, 60% to 80% of which are singletons. Specimen: PBMCs. These receptors all stem from a woman in her thirties or forties in good health. Some clones in this sample may be carry-over from other donors' samples.

This sequence joins TRBV19 and TRBJ2-1, with D maybe TRBD2 (6 bases). Trimming shortened V by 9 bases and J by 0 bases, and 12 bases separated the two germline ends. The CDR3 has 14 residues. The germline V gene has CDR1 LNHDA and CDR2 SQIVND (reference sequence). CDR3 in DNA: TGTGCCAGCACAGCGGACTACTCCTACAATGAGCAGTTCTTC. This gives the protein CASTADYSYNEQFF.

The DNA for the CDR3 is TGTGCCAGCAGTTTATTCCAGGGACCTCAAGAGACCCAGTACTTC. This gives the protein CASSLFQGPQETQYF. The chain recombines TRBV27 with TRBJ2-5; the D call may be TRBD1 or TRBD2 (5 bases each). V shed 1 base and J shed 2 bases, with 11 bases lying between them. The CDR3 covers 15 residues. In germline, CDR1 is MNHEY, CDR2 SMNVEV (reference sequence).

This clone was seen more than once but under ten times. The chain joins TRBV4-1 to TRBJ2-3; TRBD2 aligns across 9 bases. J gave up 13 bases and V 1 base, and 9 bases lay outside the gene matches. Germline assignment: CDR1 MGHRA and CDR2 YSYEKL. The CDR3 runs 14 residues. This CDR3 reads CASSQARGGRAKYF. CDR3 nucleotides: TGCGCCAGCAGCCAAGCCCGGGGCGGGAGGGCCAAGTATTTT.

This sequence joins TRBV7-8 and TRBJ2-7; 11 nucleotides agree with TRBD2. This CDR3 is built from 15 residues. Germline loops: CDR1 SGHVS, CDR2 FQNEAQ. J gave up 6 bases and V 5 bases, and 9 bases lay outside the gene matches. CDR3 sequence: CASSILAGGSSEQYF. CDR3 DNA sequence: TGTGCCAGCAGCATTTTAGCGGGAGGGTCGTCCGAGCAGTACTTC.

Concerning this clone itself: The identical CDR3 is also encoded by other nucleotide sequences in the sample. The chain links TRBV27 to TRBJ2-7; D gene uncertain. V was cut by 2 bases and J by 3 bases, with 11 bases left in between. CDR1 and CDR2 from the germline V gene are MNHEY and SMNVEV (reference sequence). This CDR3 spans 14 amino acids. CDR3 DNA: TGTGCCAGCAGTTTAGGCGTAGGACGCTACGAGCAGTACTTC. Protein sequence: CASSLGVGRYEQYF.

This clone was counted a few times. Distinct nucleotide sequences in the sample also encode this CDR3. The chain recombines TRBV19 with TRBJ1-3, with D unresolved. The germline V and J ends were trimmed by 3 bases and 0 bases, with 6 bases remaining between them. This CDR3 has 14 residues. Per germline, CDR1 LNHDA and CDR2 SQIVND (reference sequence). The CDR3 DNA sequence: TGTGCCAGTAGTATCGGCAGCTCTGGAAACACCATATATTTT. It encodes CASSIGSSGNTIYF.

V usage is TRBV30 and J usage is TRBJ1-2; D remains ambiguous. Trimming removed 0 bases at V and 4 bases at J, with 6 bases between. The CDR3 loop spans 12 amino acids. Germline-derived CDR1 and CDR2 are GTSNPN and SVGIG (reference sequence). In DNA form, the CDR3 reads TGTGCCTGGAGTGTACAGCCCTATGGCTACACCTTC. It encodes CAWSVQPYGYTF.

The gene calls are TRBV27 and TRBJ2-7; 8 nucleotides agree with TRBD2. The junction had 9 bases not matched to a gene; V was cut back by 4 bases and J by 7 bases. Per the germline V gene, CDR1 is MNHEY and CDR2 is SMNVEV (reference sequence). The CDR3 totals 14 residues. The CDR3 nucleotides read TGTGCCAGCAGTTCATCCGGGGGGGTGACGGAGCAGTACTTC. Translation gives CASSSSGGVTEQYF.

The CDR3 bases are TGTGCCAGCAGCACGGCCGGGACTTACCCGGAGCCGTATGGCTACACCTTC. Translated: CASSTAGTYPEPYGYTF. V usage is TRBV28 and J usage is TRBJ1-2; weak D call: TRBD1 (5 bases). Looked up from germline, CDR1 is MDHEN and CDR2 is SYDVKM. The CDR3 runs to 17 residues. Trimming stripped 6 bases from V and 5 bases from J, with 25 bases between.

The chain employs TRBV7-9 and TRBJ2-2; D uncertain. V gave up 1 base and J gave up 7 bases, with 7 bases separating them. Germline CDR1 and CDR2: SEHNR and FQNEAQ (reference sequence). This CDR3 contains 13 residues. DNA of the CDR3: TGTGCCAGCAGCTTAGGACTTGTCGGGGAGCTGTTTTTT. Protein: CASSLGLVGELFF.

This chain joins TRBV6-1 and TRBJ1-5, with D hard to call. Trimming took off 4 bases at V and 4 bases at J, with 11 bases between the two ends. Per germline, CDR1 MNHNS and CDR2 SASEGT. CDR3 length: 14 residues. CDR3 DNA: TGTGCCAGCAGTGGTGACCCTGGGAATCAGCCCCAGCATTTT. Amino acids: CASSGDPGNQPQHF.

The chain links TRBV6-1 to TRBJ2-5; D assignment may be TRBD1 or TRBD2 (5 bases each). The length of the CDR3 is 18 residues. V lost 2 bases and J lost 9, with 28 bases in between. Germline CDR1 reads MNHNS; CDR2 reads SASEGT. The CDR3 DNA follows: TGTGCCAGCAGTGAAAATGTGAGGGGACCTTTTAACCCGAATGCCCAGTACTTC. Translated: CASSENVRGPFNPNAQYF.

CDR3 coding DNA: TGTGCCAGCAGTGAAGCGTTGGCGGCCGTAGGCGCCCAGTACTTC. This codes for CASSEALAAVGAQYF. This chain links TRBV2 with TRBJ2-5; D is unresolved. Deletions cut 0 bases from V and 9 bases from J, with 17 bases between. Germline V gene lookup returns CDR1 SNHLY and CDR2 FYNNEI. The CDR3 runs to 15 residues.

V is TRBV4-1 and J is TRBJ1-4; possible D gene TRBD1, 5 bases. Germline assignment: CDR1 MGHRA and CDR2 YSYEKL. Trimming pared 1 base from V and 2 bases from J, leaving 20 bases between. The CDR3 is 19 amino acids. In nucleotides, the CDR3 is TGCGCCAGCAGCCAAGTTTTTTTTTCTAGGGGAAACACTAATGAAAAACTGTTTTTT. Translation gives CASSQVFFSRGNTNEKLFF.

To note about this clone: Different DNA sequences within this sample yield the same CDR3. The rearrangement uses TRBV5-1 and TRBJ2-3; D is perhaps TRBD1 (6 bases). Per the germline V gene, CDR1 is SGHRS and CDR2 is YFSETQ. This CDR3 is built from 14 residues. Trimming removed 0 bases at V and 1 base at J, with 6 bases between. The CDR3 region is CASSLDRGTDTQYF. CDR3 sequence (DNA): TGCGCCAGCAGCTTGGACAGGGGCACAGATACGCAGTATTTT.

This chain links TRBV7-3 with TRBJ2-7; 13 bases are shared with TRBD2. V trimming: 5 bases; J trimming: 6 bases; junction bases outside the gene matches: 4. Germline CDR1 reads SGHTA; CDR2 reads FQGTGA. The CDR3 is 14 residues long. The CDR3 coding sequence is TGTGCCAGCAGCCCCAGACTAGCGGGGGGCGAGCAGTACTTC. Encoded protein: CASSPRLAGGEQYF.

The chain joins TRBV28 to TRBJ1-3; the match to TRBD1 covers 9 bases. Germline V gene sequence: CDR1 MDHEN, CDR2 SYDVKM. The J segment lost 3 bases and the V segment lost 6 bases, leaving 6 bases of the junction unmatched. The CDR3 sequence is 15 residues long. CDR3 amino acids: CASSLGQGFGNTIYF. CDR3 coding DNA: TGTGCCAGCAGCCTGGGACAGGGTTTTGGAAACACCATATATTTT. The full variable domain, with the rest looked up from reference TRBV28 and TRBJ1-3, is DVKVTQSSRYLVKRTGEKVFLECVQDMDHENMFWYRQDPGLGLRLIYFSYDVKMKEKGDIPEGYSVSREKKERFSLILESASTNQTSMYLCASSLGQGFGNTIYFGEGSWLTVV.

The V and J genes are TRBV9 and TRBJ2-3; TRBD2 matches 8 bases. Per germline, CDR1 SGDLS and CDR2 YYNGEE. After removal of 0 bases from V and 2 bases from J, the junction contained 2 bases not matched to a gene. The CDR3 runs 15 residues. The CDR3, as DNA: TGTGCCAGCAGCGTAGTAGCGGGGACCACAGATACGCAGTATTTT. It codes for CASSVVAGTTDTQYF.

This clone was observed a single time. This chain links TRBV9 with TRBJ2-7; tentative D call: TRBD2 (5 bases). CDR3 length: 16 amino acids. CDR1 SGDLS and CDR2 YYNGEE come from the germline V gene. Between the trimmed V and J ends, which lost 0 bases and 0 bases, there was a span of 13 bases. CDR3 residues: CASSVGAVGSSYEQYF. CDR3 bases: TGTGCCAGCAGCGTAGGGGCAGTTGGGAGCTCCTACGAGCAGTACTTC.

This clone turned up a few times. The gene calls are TRBV11-2 and TRBJ2-2; D not resolved. Trimming took 7 bases from V and 3 from J, leaving 12 bases between them. The V gene's germline CDR1 is SGHAT and CDR2 FQNNGV. This CDR3 is built from 14 residues. This CDR3 is CASTWIWDTGELFF. CDR3 bases: TGTGCCAGCACCTGGATCTGGGACACCGGGGAGCTGTTTTTT.

The chain couples TRBV7-9 to TRBJ1-1; no clear D. The CDR3 spans 13 residues. Germline V lookup: CDR1 SEHNR, CDR2 FQNEAQ (reference sequence). V lost 1 base and J 5 bases, leaving 8 bases between the germline ends. The CDR3 region has the DNA TGTGCCAGCAGCTTAGATAGGGAGACTGAAGCTTTCTTT. It yields the protein CASSLDRETEAFF.

The chain joins TRBV5-1 to TRBJ1-4; 9 bases agree with TRBD1. The V segment lost 4 bases and the J segment 7 bases; nucleotides outside the gene matches: 8. Looked up from germline, CDR1 is SGHRS and CDR2 is YFSETQ. The CDR3 length is 15 residues. DNA of the CDR3: TGCGCCAGCAGCACCGGGACAGGGTCAAGTGAAAAACTGTTTTTT. This encodes CASSTGTGSSEKLFF.

This chain joins TRBV5-4 and TRBJ1-5; no definite D call. The CDR3 extends over 14 amino acids. The V end was cut by 4 bases, the J end by 1 base, with 9 bases between. The V gene's germline CDR1 is SGHNT and CDR2 YYREEE (reference sequence). CDR3: CASSPDPSNQPQHF. The CDR3, as DNA: TGTGCCAGCAGCCCGGACCCGAGCAATCAGCCCCAGCATTTT.

The V and J genes are TRBV28 and TRBJ2-1; TRBD1 matches at 9 bases. CDR1 is MDHEN and CDR2 is SYDVKM in the germline V gene. This CDR3 has 14 residues. After removal of 6 bases from V and 9 bases from J, the junction contained 9 bases not matched to a gene. Written as DNA, the CDR3 is TGTGCCAGCAGAAAACCGGGACAGGGTGGTGAGCAGTTCTTC. Translated, it gives CASRKPGQGGEQFF.

The chain carries TRBV21-1 and TRBJ1-5. TRBV21-1 is given as a pseudogene. The CDR3 totals 14 residues. The CDR3 DNA reads TGTGCCAGCAGCCCGCGGCGGCCCAATCAGCCCCAGCATTTT. Translating gives CASSPRRPNQPQHF.

This clone has only one observation. The chain combines TRBV11-2 with TRBJ1-4; possible D gene TRBD1, 5 bases. Per the germline V gene, CDR1 is SGHAT and CDR2 is FQNNGV. Between the trimmed V and J ends, which lost 1 base and 8 bases, there was a span of 17 bases. The CDR3 extends over 16 amino acids. The CDR3 nucleotides are TGTGCCAGCAGCTTAGGTGTGGAGGGGAGTATCGAAAAACTGTTTTTT. Protein product: CASSLGVEGSIEKLFF.